The 21 T cell receptor beta chains below come from one sample, sequenced in a study of human T cells and chemical hapten exposure. Time point here: patch test 2, 6 weeks after DPC sensitization. This sample's treatment: therapeutic diphenylcyclopropenone sensitization with weekly scalp DPC. Each CDR3 protein gets one entry after TCRdb re-called the RACE reads with MiXCR. The sample yields fewer than 95,000 distinct CDR3 sequences, roughly 9.6% seen once. The sample here was whole blood, taken in connection with sensitization to the hapten diphenylcyclopropenone (DPC). The receptors come from a man aged 35-49 years with alopecia areata. Some clones in this sample may be carry-over from other donors' samples.

This chain joins TRBV12-3 or TRBV12-4 and TRBJ2-5, with a possible D match to TRBD2 (6 bases). V was clipped by 6 bases and J by 3 bases, with 8 bases between them. This CDR3 region has 12 residues. The CDR3 DNA is TGTGCCAGCAGCTGGGAGGAAGAGACCCAGTACTTC. Encoded protein: CASSWEEETQYF.

A remark on this clonotype: The DNA is omitted, as the CDR3 cannot be located on it reliably, and the CDR3 follows TCRdb's listing. The chain links TRBV7-5 to TRBJ2-4. TRBV7-5 has pseudogene status. Ends included, the CDR3 has 18 residues. CDR3 sequence reads: CISVPEAYVWKDKNIQYF.

This clonotype was seen at least ten times. This sequence joins TRBV6-6 and TRBJ1-2; D may be TRBD1 (6 bases). The CDR3 totals 16 residues. Germline lookup yields CDR1 MNHNY and CDR2 SVGAGI (reference sequence). The ends were cut back, 6 bases at V and 5 bases at J, with 22 bases in the middle. This CDR3 reads CASSQDRTSFKYGYTF. CDR3 DNA: TGTGCCAGCAGCCAAGACAGGACATCCTTTAAATATGGCTACACCTTC.

This clonotype showed up just a few times. V gene TRBV4-3 combines with J gene TRBJ2-3; 11 bases align to TRBD2. V lost 2 bases to trimming and J lost 2 bases; unmatched junction nucleotides: 6. This CDR3 contains 17 residues. CDR1 is LGHNA and CDR2 is YSLEER in the germline V gene. CDR3 nucleotides: TGCGCCAGCAGCCAAATACTAGCGGGAGACTCCACAGATACGCAGTATTTT. This translates into CASSQILAGDSTDTQYF.

The V call is TRBV12-3 or TRBV12-4, the J call TRBJ1-2, with TRBD1 as a possible D gene (6 bases). V gave up 8 bases and J gave up 3 bases, with 10 bases separating them. This CDR3 comprises 12 residues. The CDR3 DNA follows: TGTGCCAGCGAGGGGGAGCACTATGGCTACACCTTC. Protein sequence: CASEGEHYGYTF.

The table lists this clonotype with a few counts. The rearrangement uses TRBV29-1 and TRBJ2-1, with 8 bases matching TRBD2. The CDR3 is made up of 15 amino acids. Trimming removed 5 bases from V and 4 bases from J; junction bases left unmatched: 10. Germline-derived CDR1 and CDR2 are SQVTM and ANQGSEA. The CDR3 DNA sequence: TGCAGCGTTTCCCTAAAGACTAGCGAATACAATGAGCAGTTCTTC. Protein sequence: CSVSLKTSEYNEQFF.

The CDR3 spells CASRPGTANYGYTF. In DNA, the CDR3 is TGTGCCAGCAGACCCGGAACAGCTAACTATGGCTACACCTTC. J is TRBJ1-2 and V is TRBV5-4; no clear D gene. Germline CDR1 is SGHNT and CDR2 is YYREEE (reference sequence). The CDR3 covers 14 residues. V lost 5 bases and J lost 0, with 11 bases in between.

This clonotype has more than one count but fewer than ten. The chain has TRBV30 and TRBJ1-2, with D possibly TRBD1 on 5 matching bases. V was cut by 4 bases and J by 2 bases, with 17 bases left in between. This CDR3 has 15 amino acids. Germline-derived CDR1 and CDR2 are GTSNPN and SVGIG (reference sequence). CDR3 residues: CAWTKTDRLNYGYTF. In nucleotides, the CDR3 is TGTGCCTGGACAAAGACCGACAGACTAAACTATGGCTACACCTTC.

This chain connects TRBV2 to TRBJ1-5, with TRBD1 identical over 7 bases. This CDR3 has 15 residues. CDR1 and CDR2 (germline): SNHLY, FYNNEI. V trimming: 6 bases; J trimming: 2 bases; junction bases outside the gene matches: 7. The CDR3 sequence is CASSPEGAGNQPQHF. As DNA, the CDR3 is TGTGCCAGCAGCCCAGAGGGGGCAGGCAATCAGCCCCAGCATTTT.

CDR3 in DNA: TGTGCCAGCTCACCGCCTGGGGCCAACGTCCTGACTTTC. As protein: CASSPPGANVLTF. The rearrangement uses TRBV18 and TRBJ2-6, with D hard to call. The CDR3 covers 13 residues. V gave up 3 bases and J gave up 2 bases, with 2 bases separating them. The germline CDR1 and CDR2 sequences are KGHSH and LQKENI.

This clonotype was seen many times. This CDR3 reads CASSDQGWNYGYTF. As DNA, the CDR3 is TGTGCCAGTAGCGACCAGGGATGGAACTATGGCTACACCTTC. This chain joins TRBV19 and TRBJ1-2; D possibly corresponds to TRBD1 (5 bases). V lost 6 bases, J lost 2 bases, and 13 bases lay in between. The germline V gene has CDR1 LNHDA and CDR2 SQIVND (reference sequence). The CDR3 spans 14 residues.

V usage is TRBV11-2 and J usage is TRBJ1-1, with D perhaps matching TRBD1 (5 bases). CDR3 length equals 15 residues. V was cut by 5 bases and J by 1 base, with 14 bases left in between. Germline V gene lookup returns CDR1 SGHAT and CDR2 FQNNGV. CDR3 amino acids: CASSLTRASNTEAFF. CDR3 coding DNA: TGTGCCAGCAGCCTAACCAGGGCCTCGAACACTGAAGCTTTCTTT.

This CDR3 reads CASSSQERGNQPQHF. CDR3 nucleotides: TGTGCCAGCAGTTCCCAGGAAAGGGGGAATCAGCCCCAGCATTTT. The chain links TRBV28 to TRBJ1-5; tentative D call: TRBD1 (6 bases). With 4 bases removed from V and 4 bases from J, the gap between germline ends came to 14 bases. The CDR3 loop spans 15 amino acids. Germline V lookup: CDR1 MDHEN, CDR2 SYDVKM.

The rearrangement joins TRBV6-5 to TRBJ1-5; weak D call: TRBD1 (5 bases). The germline V and J ends were trimmed by 0 bases and 6 bases, with 12 bases remaining between them. Germline V lookup: CDR1 MNHEY, CDR2 SVGAGI. CDR3 size: 15 residues. CDR3 nucleotides: TGTGCCAGCAGTTACTCTGGGCAGGGCAGTCAGCCCCAGCATTTT. This sequence encodes CASSYSGQGSQPQHF.

The chain has TRBV7-6 and TRBJ2-7; D is unresolved. The CDR3 runs 14 residues. Germline V lookup: CDR1 SGHVS, CDR2 FNYEAQ. The ends were cut back, 1 base at V and 2 bases at J, with 9 bases in the middle. CDR3 DNA sequence: TGTGCCAGCAGCTTAGGGCACAGAGCCTACGAGCAGTACTTC. Its translation is CASSLGHRAYEQYF. The full variable domain, rest sourced from reference TRBV7-6 and TRBJ2-7, is GAGVSQSPRYKVTKRGQDVALRCDPISGHVSLYWYRQALGQGPEFLTYFNYEAQQDKSGLPNDRFSAERPEGSISTLTIQRTEQRDSAMYRCASSLGHRAYEQYFGPGTRLTVT.

There are a few counts of this clonotype. This chain uses TRBV5-4 with TRBJ2-3; 9 bases are a match to TRBD2. This CDR3 spans 16 amino acids. V gave up 4 bases and J gave up 4 bases; unmatched junction bases: 10. The germline CDR1 and CDR2 sequences are SGHNT and YYREEE (reference sequence). CDR3 region: CASSAGVAGAADTQYF. The CDR3 coding sequence is TGTGCCAGCAGCGCGGGGGTAGCGGGAGCTGCAGATACGCAGTATTTT.

This clonotype was observed many times. The rearrangement joins TRBV7-9 to TRBJ2-2; D possibly corresponds to TRBD1 (5 bases). CDR3 length: 14 amino acids. Germline V gene sequence: CDR1 SEHNR, CDR2 FQNEAQ (reference sequence). V was clipped by 7 bases and J by 5 bases, with 14 bases between them. CDR3 bases: TGTGCCAGCACCTCGGCAGGGCGGACCGGGGAGCTGTTTTTT. Amino acid sequence: CASTSAGRTGELFF.

V usage is TRBV19 and J usage is TRBJ2-2; D might be TRBD1 (6 bases). Germline assignment: CDR1 LNHDA and CDR2 SQIVND (reference sequence). The CDR3 loop spans 16 amino acids. The V and J ends lost 4 bases and 5 bases respectively, with 17 bases between them. In nucleotides, the CDR3 is TGTGCCAGTAGTAGCCTGGACAGTCATCATACCGGGGAGCTGTTTTTT. Amino acids: CASSSLDSHHTGELFF.

This clonotype was detected only a few times. This chain joins TRBV2 and TRBJ1-5; D is possibly TRBD1 (5 bases). The CDR3 spans 15 residues. V dropped 3 bases and J dropped 1 base, with 10 bases sitting between them. CDR1 SNHLY and CDR2 FYNNEI come from the germline V gene. As DNA, the CDR3 is TGTGCCAGCAGTGATTTGGGGCACAGCAATCAGCCCCAGCATTTT. It yields the protein CASSDLGHSNQPQHF.

This clonotype was observed a handful of times. The CDR3 loop is CACGRKLNIQYF. For the CDR3, the DNA is TGTGCCTGTGGTCGGAAGTTAAACATTCAGTACTTC. The chain couples TRBV30 to TRBJ2-4; D call uncertain. Germline-derived CDR1 and CDR2 are GTSNPN and SVGIG (reference sequence). CDR3 length: 12 residues. V was trimmed by 6 bases and J by 6 bases, leaving 12 bases between them.

This sequence joins TRBV2 and TRBJ2-5; 12 bases line up with TRBD2. CDR3 length: 17 amino acids. CDR1 and CDR2 from the germline V gene are SNHLY and FYNNEI. The V and J ends lost 8 bases and 4 bases, in that order; junction bases with no gene match: 14. CDR3 in amino acids: CASGVDRTSGTGETQYF. DNA of the CDR3: TGTGCCAGCGGGGTGGACCGGACTAGCGGGACTGGAGAGACCCAGTACTTC.